This TCR beta chain was profiled in a study of blood T cell repertoires in COVID-19. Germline V gene lookup returns CDR1 MNHEY and CDR2 SVGAGI. The V gene end was trimmed by 6 bases and the J gene end by 5 bases; junction bases not matched to a gene: 8. The CDR3 runs 16 residues. Sequencing was performed with immunoSEQ multiplex PCR; in TCRdb, only in-frame clones are kept and a portion is missing. The sample includes some 250,000 clones, roughly nine tenths of them seen just once. The sequence derives from a human donor in a cohort exposed to, infected with or recovered from COVID-19 (not recorded which). The donor label of this sample is uncertain. The chain couples TRBV6-5 to TRBJ1-6; 9 bases line up with TRBD1. The sequencing input was PBMCs or T cells enriched from blood (not recorded which). CDR3 bases: TGTGCCAGCAGCTACACAGGGGGCGTGAATAATTCACCCCTCCACTTT. Protein: CASSYTGGVNNSPLHF.